The clone carrying this T cell receptor beta chain was picked up a small number of times. Its antigen is still unknown. The sample belongs to a study of vaccination and CD4 T cells after COVID-19. Stated treatment: roughly 10-day PBMC culture with coronavirus spike peptide pools or control peptides (ViraFEST assay). IL-2 at roughly 9.7 IU/ml and peptide pools at approximately 10 ug/ml were added to PBMCs cultured at about 2 million per well. Cultured CD4+ T cell DNA was sequenced using the Oncomine TCR Beta short-read assay. TCRdb reprocessed the PCR reads via MiXCR and lists one record per CDR3 protein. Of more than 15,000 distinct CDR3 sequences in the sample, about 40% were seen once. Sequencing used CD4+ T cells from blood, cultured in vitro, obtained before SARS-CoV-2 vaccination. This receptor was taken from a human donor who had recovered from COVID-19.

CDR3 nucleotide sequence: TGTGCCAGCAGTTACTCGTATAGCCCCTATGGCTACACCTTC. Its protein product is CASSYSYSPYGYTF. The chain has TRBV6-5 and TRBJ1-2; D gene ambiguous. Between the trimmed V and J ends, which lost 0 bases and 4 bases, there was a span of 9 bases. The CDR3 consists of 14 residues. Germline V gene lookup returns CDR1 MNHEY and CDR2 SVGAGI.